A selection of T cell receptor beta chains follows, all from one sample in a study of TIL therapy for anti-PD-1-resistant metastatic lung cancer. Sequencing used immunoSEQ multiplex PCR; TCRdb keeps in-frame clones, though not all of them. The sample lists some 16,000 clones; 70% to 85% were seen once. Sequenced here: blood, sampled at baseline. Receptor source: a person between 25 and 80 years old with non-small cell lung cancer. Both conserved end residues are part of each CDR3. The order of the fields is J gene, D gene, clone size, V gene, CDR3 DNA, CDR3 protein. A D gene is named only where the DNA matches it firmly. Not every row has a clone size; where given, it reads once, few, many or a size class.

J: TRBJ2-2; D: TRBD1; size: .; V: TRBV7-6; DNA: TGTGCCAGCAGCTTACATACCGGGACAGCCAACACCGGGGAGCTGTTTTTT; CDR3: CASSLHTGTANTGELFF
J: TRBJ2-7; D: .; size: .; V: TRBV7-2; DNA: TGTGCCAGCAGCTTTCTTCGGGCCGCAAGGGAGCAGTACTTC; CDR3: CASSFLRAAREQYF
J: TRBJ2-7; D: .; size: .; V: TRBV19; DNA: TGTGCCAGTAGCGACAGGGTAGCGGACGAGCAGTACTTC; CDR3: CASSDRVADEQYF
J: TRBJ2-1; D: TRBD2; size: .; V: TRBV5-6; DNA: TGTGCCAGCAGCGGATGGACTAGCGGGGGGGCCGGTGAGCAGTTCTTC; CDR3: CASSGWTSGGAGEQFF
J: TRBJ1-2; D: .; size: .; V: TRBV9; DNA: TGTGCCAGCAGCGTCGGGGGAGGCTATGGCTACACCTTC; CDR3: CASSVGGGYGYTF
J: TRBJ1-5; D: TRBD1; size: few; V: TRBV7-8; DNA: TGTGCCAGCAGCTCCACAGGGGCCCAGCCCCAGCATTTT; CDR3: CASSSTGAQPQHF
J: TRBJ2-3; D: TRBD2; size: .; V: TRBV7-9; DNA: TGTGCCAGCAGCTTAAGCAGCGGGGGAAGCACAGATACGCAGTATTTT; CDR3: CASSLSSGGSTDTQYF
J: TRBJ2-2; D: .; size: .; V: TRBV7-2; DNA: TGTGCCAGCAGCTTAGTTACGGGAAGGGGCACCGGGGAGCTGTTTTTT; CDR3: CASSLVTGRGTGELFF
J: TRBJ2-3; D: TRBD2; size: few; V: TRBV15; DNA: TGTGCCACCAGCAGAGAGCGGGGGGGCACAGATACGCAGTATTTT; CDR3: CATSRERGGTDTQYF
J: TRBJ2-1; D: .; size: once; V: TRBV5-1; DNA: TGCGCCAGCAGCTTGGTTAGCGGTCCCTACAATGAGCAGTTCTTC; CDR3: CASSLVSGPYNEQFF
J: TRBJ1-1; D: .; size: .; V: TRBV4-1; DNA: TGCGCCAGCAGCCAAGATTTAAGGCAGGGTCGGAGTGGCACTGAAGCTTTCTTT; CDR3: CASSQDLRQGRSGTEAFF
J: TRBJ1-1; D: .; size: .; V: TRBV11-3; DNA: TGTGCCAGCAGCTTACGGACGACTGAAGCTTTCTTT; CDR3: CASSLRTTEAFF
J: TRBJ1-3; D: TRBD1; size: .; V: TRBV7-2; DNA: TGTGCCAGCAGCTTACGTGGGACAGGGAATGTAGGTGGAAACACCATATATTTT; CDR3: CASSLRGTGNVGGNTIYF
J: TRBJ2-5; D: .; size: .; V: TRBV7-3; DNA: TGTGCCAGCAGCTCAACAGTACAAGAGACCCAGTACTTC; CDR3: CASSSTVQETQYF
J: TRBJ2-5; D: .; size: .; V: TRBV6-5; DNA: TGTGCCAGCAGTTACTCGATTAGCGGCGATAAAGAGACCCAGTACTTC; CDR3: CASSYSISGDKETQYF
J: TRBJ2-3; D: TRBD2; size: .; V: TRBV2; DNA: TGTGCCGCTCGGGGGGGGGCTTGGACAGATACGCAGTATTTT; CDR3: CAARGGAWTDTQYF
J: TRBJ1-3; D: TRBD1; size: .; V: TRBV6-5; DNA: TGTGCCAGCAGTTCGGACAGGGACCTCTCTGGAAACACCATATATTTT; CDR3: CASSSDRDLSGNTIYF
J: TRBJ2-1; D: TRBD2; size: .; V: TRBV27; DNA: TGTGCCAGCAGTCCTCGACTAGCGGGAGTGAGATACAATGAGCAGTTCTTC; CDR3: CASSPRLAGVRYNEQFF
J: TRBJ2-7; D: .; size: .; V: TRBV2; DNA: TGTGCCAGCAGTGACGTAGTCCGGGTCTACGAGCAGTACTTC; CDR3: CASSDVVRVYEQYF
J: TRBJ2-3; D: TRBD2; size: .; V: TRBV27; DNA: TGTGCCAGCAGTTGGGTCGGGGGGACCTTCACAGATACGCAGTATTTT; CDR3: CASSWVGGTFTDTQYF
J: TRBJ2-7; D: .; size: .; V: TRBV5-8; DNA: TGTGCCAGCAGCTTGAGGGACGAGCAGTACTTC; CDR3: CASSLRDEQYF
J: TRBJ1-1; D: .; size: .; V: TRBV19; DNA: TGTGCCAGTAGTATAGACGGCAGGGGGAACACTGAAGCTTTCTTT; CDR3: CASSIDGRGNTEAFF
J: TRBJ1-6; D: .; size: .; V: TRBV7-2; DNA: TGTGCCAGCAGCTTAGGAGCAGTCGGGAATTCACCCCTCCACTTT; CDR3: CASSLGAVGNSPLHF
J: TRBJ2-3; D: TRBD1; size: .; V: TRBV5-6; DNA: TGTGCCAGCAGCTTACAGGGGCTCTCTAGCACAGATACGCAGTATTTT; CDR3: CASSLQGLSSTDTQYF
J: TRBJ2-5; D: TRBD2; size: few; V: TRBV7-4; DNA: TGTGCCAGCAGCTTAGAAGCAGGCCCCGTAGCGGGGGGGTACCAAGAGACCCAGTACTTC; CDR3: CASSLEAGPVAGGYQETQYF
J: TRBJ1-2; D: TRBD1; size: medium-sized; V: TRBV6-5; DNA: TGTGCCAGCAGTCTCGGACAGGGTCACTATGGCTACACCTTC; CDR3: CASSLGQGHYGYTF
J: TRBJ2-2; D: TRBD2; size: .; V: TRBV7-9; DNA: TGTGCCAGCAGCCCTGGACAGCGGGGGGTCCCACCCGGGGAGCTGTTTTTT; CDR3: CASSPGQRGVPPGELFF